Listed below are T cell receptor beta chains from one sample, sequenced in a study of cytomegalovirus exposure and HLA in healthy donors. Repertoires were generated with immunoSEQ multiplex PCR, while TCRdb's copy carries only in-frame clones and drops some. The sample includes about 140,000 clones, about 74% of them seen just once. The material sequenced was PBMCs. The origin of the receptors is a middle-aged woman in good health and CMV-seronegative. Both conserved end residues are part of each CDR3. The D gene is left open where the match is weak. Size is omitted from some rows. Given values are once, few, many or a class for expanded clones.

abundance: once
j_gene: TRBJ2-7
d_gene: .
v_gene: TRBV2
CDR3aa: CASEPKRSYEQYF
CDR3nt: TGTGCCAGCGAGCCCAAGAGGTCCTACGAGCAGTACTTC

abundance: .
j_gene: TRBJ2-3
d_gene: .
v_gene: TRBV7-8
CDR3aa: CASSPFTDTQYF
CDR3nt: TGTGCCAGCAGTCCTTTCACAGATACGCAGTATTTT

abundance: .
j_gene: TRBJ1-6
d_gene: TRBD1
v_gene: TRBV6-5
CDR3aa: CASSSRTGLNSPLHF
CDR3nt: TGTGCCAGCAGTTCCCGGACAGGGCTAAATTCACCCCTCCACTTT

abundance: once
j_gene: TRBJ1-5
d_gene: TRBD1
v_gene: TRBV2
CDR3aa: CASSGRGGQGDQPQHF
CDR3nt: TGTGCCAGCAGTGGACGCGGGGGACAGGGGGATCAGCCCCAGCATTTT

abundance: .
j_gene: TRBJ2-7
d_gene: TRBD2
v_gene: TRBV5-4
CDR3aa: CASSGTKAGDEQYF
CDR3nt: TGTGCCAGCAGCGGAACCAAAGCGGGAGACGAGCAGTACTTC

abundance: .
j_gene: TRBJ1-2
d_gene: .
v_gene: TRBV19
CDR3aa: CASSPAGDGYTF
CDR3nt: TGTGCCAGTAGTCCGGCCGGGGATGGCTACACCTTC

abundance: .
j_gene: TRBJ1-2
d_gene: .
v_gene: TRBV27
CDR3aa: CASSLGAARGYGYTF
CDR3nt: TGTGCCAGCAGTTTAGGGGCCGCTCGCGGCTATGGCTACACCTTC

abundance: .
j_gene: TRBJ1-1
d_gene: TRBD1
v_gene: TRBV6-4
CDR3aa: CASSGQGTTEAFF
CDR3nt: TGTGCCAGCAGTGGACAGGGAACGACTGAAGCTTTCTTT

abundance: .
j_gene: TRBJ1-1
d_gene: .
v_gene: TRBV6-5
CDR3aa: CASSPGQYTEAFF
CDR3nt: TGTGCCAGCAGTCCCGGACAGTACACTGAAGCTTTCTTT

abundance: .
j_gene: TRBJ1-6
d_gene: TRBD1
v_gene: TRBV9
CDR3aa: CASSDRDRGDSPLHF
CDR3nt: TGTGCCAGCAGCGACCGGGACAGGGGGGACTCACCCCTCCACTTT

abundance: .
j_gene: TRBJ1-4
d_gene: .
v_gene: TRBV18
CDR3aa: CASSPELRDRLFF
CDR3nt: TGTGCCAGCTCACCAGAGCTCAGGGATAGACTGTTTTTT

abundance: once
j_gene: TRBJ1-4
d_gene: .
v_gene: TRBV9
CDR3aa: CASSPRSHLNEKLFF
CDR3nt: TGTGCCAGCAGCCCCCGGTCCCACCTTAATGAAAAACTGTTTTTT

abundance: .
j_gene: TRBJ2-2
d_gene: .
v_gene: TRBV9
CDR3aa: CASSVRDTDTGELFF
CDR3nt: TGTGCCAGCAGCGTCCGGGACACTGACACCGGGGAGCTGTTTTTT

abundance: .
j_gene: TRBJ2-1
d_gene: .
v_gene: TRBV5-1
CDR3aa: CASQGEGDSYNEQFF
CDR3nt: TGCGCCAGCCAAGGGGAGGGGGACTCCTACAATGAGCAGTTCTTC

abundance: .
j_gene: TRBJ2-1
d_gene: TRBD2
v_gene: TRBV5-1
CDR3aa: CASSLESLAGVGEQFF
CDR3nt: TGCGCCAGCAGCTTGGAGTCTCTAGCGGGAGTTGGGGAGCAGTTCTTC

abundance: .
j_gene: TRBJ1-3
d_gene: .
v_gene: TRBV5-1
CDR3aa: CASSLAGNSGNTIYF
CDR3nt: TGCGCCAGCAGCTTGGCAGGGAACTCTGGAAACACCATATATTTT

abundance: few
j_gene: TRBJ1-2
d_gene: .
v_gene: TRBV6-6
CDR3aa: CASSRQAHYGYTF
CDR3nt: TGTGCCAGCAGTCGACAGGCCCACTATGGCTACACCTTC

abundance: few
j_gene: TRBJ1-1
d_gene: TRBD1
v_gene: TRBV14
CDR3aa: CASSQQQGAGRTEAFF
CDR3nt: TGTGCCAGCAGCCAGCAACAGGGGGCAGGAAGGACTGAAGCTTTCTTT

abundance: once
j_gene: TRBJ2-1
d_gene: TRBD2
v_gene: TRBV7-9
CDR3aa: CASSLAQTSGSHEQFF
CDR3nt: TGTGCCAGCAGCTTAGCGCAGACTAGCGGGAGTCATGAGCAGTTCTTC

abundance: .
j_gene: TRBJ2-3
d_gene: TRBD2
v_gene: TRBV4-1
CDR3aa: CASSRRREGSTDTQYF
CDR3nt: TGCGCCAGCAGCCGGCGGCGGGAGGGGAGCACAGATACGCAGTATTTT

abundance: .
j_gene: TRBJ1-2
d_gene: .
v_gene: TRBV9
CDR3aa: CASKGNVQANGYTF
CDR3nt: TGTGCCAGCAAAGGAAACGTACAGGCCAATGGCTACACCTTC

abundance: few
j_gene: TRBJ1-4
d_gene: .
v_gene: TRBV30
CDR3aa: CAWNDRMRSEKLFF
CDR3nt: TGTGCCTGGAATGACAGGATGAGGAGTGAAAAACTGTTTTTT

abundance: .
j_gene: TRBJ2-2
d_gene: .
v_gene: TRBV6-5
CDR3aa: CASSYSVTLTGELFF
CDR3nt: TGTGCCAGCAGTTACTCTGTGACACTCACCGGGGAGCTGTTTTTT

abundance: .
j_gene: TRBJ2-1
d_gene: .
v_gene: TRBV28
CDR3aa: CASSLERYSYNEQFF
CDR3nt: TGTGCCAGCAGTTTAGAGCGATATTCTTACAATGAGCAGTTCTTC

abundance: .
j_gene: TRBJ1-1
d_gene: TRBD1
v_gene: TRBV5-1
CDR3aa: CASTPRGTVNTEAFF
CDR3nt: TGCGCCAGCACCCCCCGAGGGACAGTGAACACTGAAGCTTTCTTT

abundance: .
j_gene: TRBJ2-2
d_gene: TRBD2
v_gene: TRBV6-5
CDR3aa: CASTLAGGNTGELFF
CDR3nt: TGTGCCAGCACCTTAGCGGGAGGGAACACCGGGGAGCTGTTTTTT

abundance: .
j_gene: TRBJ1-3
d_gene: TRBD1
v_gene: TRBV7-8
CDR3aa: CASSRGQLLGNTIYF
CDR3nt: TGTGCCAGCAGCCGGGGACAGCTCTTAGGAAACACCATATATTTT

abundance: .
j_gene: TRBJ1-2
d_gene: .
v_gene: TRBV4-1
CDR3aa: CASSQTGPALGYTF
CDR3nt: TGCGCCAGCAGCCAAACAGGGCCGGCCCTTGGCTACACCTTC

abundance: few
j_gene: TRBJ2-1
d_gene: TRBD1
v_gene: TRBV10-1
CDR3aa: CASSEIGGQGALNEQFF
CDR3nt: TGCGCCAGCAGTGAAATTGGCGGACAGGGGGCATTAAATGAGCAGTTCTTC

abundance: once
j_gene: TRBJ1-1
d_gene: TRBD1
v_gene: TRBV6-5
CDR3aa: CASSQGAETEAFF
CDR3nt: TGTGCCAGCAGCCAGGGGGCAGAGACTGAAGCTTTCTTT

abundance: .
j_gene: TRBJ2-2
d_gene: .
v_gene: TRBV27
CDR3aa: CASSTSYTMSGELFF
CDR3nt: TGTGCCAGCAGTACCTCTTACACTATGTCCGGGGAGCTGTTTTTT

abundance: .
j_gene: TRBJ2-7
d_gene: TRBD1
v_gene: TRBV6-1
CDR3aa: CASSEAGGQPYEQYF
CDR3nt: TGTGCCAGCAGCGAAGCAGGGGGACAGCCCTACGAGCAGTACTTC

abundance: .
j_gene: TRBJ2-1
d_gene: TRBD2
v_gene: TRBV19
CDR3aa: CASQRYSTSGAGRNEQFF
CDR3nt: TGTGCCAGCCAAAGGTATTCGACTAGCGGGGCCGGACGGAATGAGCAGTTCTTC

abundance: few
j_gene: TRBJ2-7
d_gene: .
v_gene: TRBV2
CDR3aa: CASSPNRDLPSYEQYF
CDR3nt: TGTGCCAGCAGTCCTAACAGGGATTTACCTTCCTACGAGCAGTACTTC

abundance: .
j_gene: TRBJ2-5
d_gene: .
v_gene: TRBV5-6
CDR3aa: CASSFGNWQETQYF
CDR3nt: TGTGCCAGCAGCTTCGGTAACTGGCAAGAGACCCAGTACTTC

abundance: .
j_gene: TRBJ1-6
d_gene: .
v_gene: TRBV6-5
CDR3aa: CASSGVEGHNSPLHF
CDR3nt: TGTGCCAGCAGTGGAGTCGAGGGCCATAATTCACCCCTCCACTTT

abundance: .
j_gene: TRBJ1-3
d_gene: .
v_gene: TRBV7-2
CDR3aa: CASSLQVSGNTIYF
CDR3nt: TGTGCCAGCAGCTTACAGGTCTCTGGAAACACCATATATTTT

abundance: .
j_gene: TRBJ2-1
d_gene: .
v_gene: TRBV7-2
CDR3aa: CASSSFYNEQFF
CDR3nt: TGTGCCAGCAGCTCATTTTACAATGAGCAGTTCTTC

abundance: .
j_gene: TRBJ2-7
d_gene: .
v_gene: TRBV19
CDR3aa: CASSTRQTPSYEQYF
CDR3nt: TGTGCCAGTAGTACAAGACAGACGCCCTCCTACGAGCAGTACTTC

abundance: .
j_gene: TRBJ2-7
d_gene: TRBD2
v_gene: TRBV27
CDR3aa: CASSLIAGGFDEQYF
CDR3nt: TGTGCCAGCAGCTTAATAGCGGGAGGGTTCGACGAGCAGTACTTC

abundance: once
j_gene: TRBJ1-2
d_gene: .
v_gene: TRBV10-3
CDR3aa: CAISEPGVGYGYTF
CDR3nt: TGTGCCATCAGTGAACCCGGGGTTGGCTATGGCTACACCTTC

abundance: few
j_gene: TRBJ2-3
d_gene: .
v_gene: TRBV5-1
CDR3aa: CASSLAGQVTDTQYF
CDR3nt: TGCGCCAGCAGCTTAGCGGGACAAGTCACAGATACGCAGTATTTT

abundance: .
j_gene: TRBJ1-2
d_gene: .
v_gene: TRBV5-1
CDR3aa: CASSLGITGLDGYTF
CDR3nt: TGCGCCAGCAGCCTGGGAATAACAGGGCTGGATGGCTACACCTTC